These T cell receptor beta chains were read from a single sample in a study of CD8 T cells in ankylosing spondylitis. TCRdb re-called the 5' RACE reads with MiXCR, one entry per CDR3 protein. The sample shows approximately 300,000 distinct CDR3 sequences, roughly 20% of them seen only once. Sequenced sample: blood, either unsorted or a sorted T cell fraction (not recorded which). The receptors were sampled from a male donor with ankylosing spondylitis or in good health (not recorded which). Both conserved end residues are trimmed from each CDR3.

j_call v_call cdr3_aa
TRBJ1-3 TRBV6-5 ASRLGSSGNTIY
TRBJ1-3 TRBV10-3 AISERQSSGNTIY
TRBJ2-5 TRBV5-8 ASSREDRGAETQY
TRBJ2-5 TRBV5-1 ASNHFGSQETQY
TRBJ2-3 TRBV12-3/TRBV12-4 ASSPGRRGHADTQY
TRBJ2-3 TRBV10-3 AIRGVSTDTQY
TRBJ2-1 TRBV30 AWSVSILMGNEQF
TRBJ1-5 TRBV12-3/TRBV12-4 ASTGGTGLLQEGNQPQH
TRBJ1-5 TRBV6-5 ASSYGQGNQPQH
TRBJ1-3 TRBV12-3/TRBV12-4 ASSLTSTGNTIY
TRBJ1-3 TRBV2 ASSGRRLNSGNTIY
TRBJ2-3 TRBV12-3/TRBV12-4 ASGDSIGAQY
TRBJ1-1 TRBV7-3 ASSGNSNTEAF
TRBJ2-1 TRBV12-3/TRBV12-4 ASSPVARYNEQF
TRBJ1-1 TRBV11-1 ASSSEGQVNTEAF
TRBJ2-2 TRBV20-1 SAPKGRGRSDTGELF
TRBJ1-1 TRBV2 ASKIHGTGLMNTEAF
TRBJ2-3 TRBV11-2 ASSVRLAQITDTQY
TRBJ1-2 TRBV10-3 AITRTREGRSYGYT
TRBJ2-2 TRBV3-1 ASSHGDTGELF
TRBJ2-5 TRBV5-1 ASSLQTSGPTTQY
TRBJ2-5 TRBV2 ASRKGGFPQETQY
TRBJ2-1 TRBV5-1 ASRTSGTNNEQF
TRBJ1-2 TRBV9 ASSVSSSGYGYT
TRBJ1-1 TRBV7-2 ASSQGPWAEAF